Listed here are 9 T cell receptor beta chains from one sample, sequenced in a study of blood T cell repertoires in COVID-19. The repertoire was sequenced with immunoSEQ multiplex PCR; TCRdb's copy has only in-frame clones and lacks some. The table shows 20,000 or so clones, with roughly 85% occurring only once. Material for sequencing was peripheral blood. All receptors come from an elderly man with acute or convalescent COVID-19.

The J gene is TRBJ2-5, the V gene TRBV4-3, with TRBD2 matching 10 bases. The CDR3 contains 16 residues. CDR1 and CDR2 (germline): LGHNA, YSLEER. V shed 4 bases, J shed 4 bases, and the junction held 9 bases outside the gene matches. For the CDR3, the DNA is TGCGCCAGCAGCCGAAGCGGGGGGGCCGCGGCAGAGACCCAGTACTTC. It translates to CASSRSGGAAAETQYF.

The chain combines TRBV4-3 with TRBJ1-2, with 7 bases fitting TRBD1. This CDR3 is 15 amino acids long. Germline CDR1 reads LGHNA; CDR2 reads YSLEER. The J segment lost 4 bases and the V segment lost 6 bases, leaving 11 bases of the junction unmatched. CDR3 loop: CASRPTGTESYGYTF. The CDR3 DNA is TGCGCCAGCAGACCCACCGGGACAGAGTCCTATGGCTACACCTTC.

In nucleotides, the CDR3 is TGTGCCAGCAGTGGGGGGGAGCGGGGTAGGCAGTATTTT. It is translated as CASSGGERGRQYF. This rearrangement joins TRBV2 to TRBJ2-3; 7 nucleotides agree with TRBD2. V was pared by 4 bases and J by 11 bases, with 9 bases of the junction left unmatched. The CDR3 runs 13 residues. Per germline, CDR1 SNHLY and CDR2 FYNNEI.

The genes are TRBV10-1 and TRBJ1-1; TRBD1 matches at 9 bases. Germline CDR1 and CDR2: WNHNN and SYGVQD (reference sequence). This CDR3 is 17 amino acids long. V trimming: 6 bases; J trimming: 0 bases; junction bases outside the gene matches: 11. As DNA, the CDR3 is TGCGCCAGCAGGGACCTAACAGGGGGCCTAATGAACACTGAAGCTTTCTTT. Protein product: CASRDLTGGLMNTEAFF.

V usage is TRBV4-1 and J usage is TRBJ2-4, with 9 bases fitting TRBD2. Trimming at V came to 1 base and at J to 5 bases, leaving 6 bases not matched to a gene. The V gene's germline CDR1 is MGHRA and CDR2 YSYEKL. CDR3 length: 16 amino acids. CDR3 in amino acids: CASSQGSSGGQNIQYF. The CDR3 DNA is TGCGCCAGCAGCCAAGGCAGTAGCGGGGGACAAAACATTCAGTACTTC.

V and J are TRBV19 and TRBJ2-1; TRBD2 matches at 14 bases. This CDR3 has 18 residues. V dropped 5 bases and J dropped 1; count of bases not matched to a gene: 7. Germline V gene data show CDR1 as LNHDA and CDR2 as SQIVND (reference sequence). CDR3 nucleotides: TGTGCCAGTAGTCCTCCGACTAGCGGGGGGGATTCCTACAATGAGCAGTTCTTC. It yields the protein CASSPPTSGGDSYNEQFF.

V is TRBV6-5 and J is TRBJ1-5, with D uncertain. CDR3 length: 14 residues. Germline V gene sequence: CDR1 MNHEY, CDR2 SVGAGI. With 6 bases removed from V and 3 bases from J, the gap between germline ends came to 12 bases. The CDR3 bases are TGTGCCAGCAGGGAGGGAATGGACAATCAGCCCCAGCATTTT. This sequence encodes CASREGMDNQPQHF.

This clone has more than one count but fewer than ten. The gene calls are TRBV25-1 and TRBJ2-1; TRBD2 aligns across 8 bases. The ends lost 0 bases at V and 9 bases at J; junction bases unmatched: 10. This CDR3 has 16 amino acids. Per the germline V gene, CDR1 is MGHDK and CDR2 is SYGVNS. The CDR3 nucleotides are TGTGCCAGCAGTGAATATCAGGGGCGTAGCGGGACTGAGCAGTTCTTC. Amino acids: CASSEYQGRSGTEQFF.

This clone showed up just once. The J gene is TRBJ1-5, the V gene TRBV4-2; 8 nucleotides agree with TRBD1. Germline CDR1 LGHNA, CDR2 YNFKEQ. Unmatched junction bases numbered 4, after V lost 5 bases and J lost 10 bases. CDR3 length equals 12 residues. The CDR3 DNA sequence: TGTGCCAGCAGCGGACAGGGTTCACCCCAGCATTTT. This codes for CASSGQGSPQHF.